This T cell receptor beta chain was recorded in a study of CD8 T cells in Susac syndrome. Study-wide findings and caveats: Regarding the TCR sequencing and HLA analysis, the study admitted that a relatively small number of individuals were involved.

With random hexamers, about 0.45 to 1 ug RNA was reverse transcribed. With immunoSEQ multiplex PCR, TCR beta CDR3 was amplified across 54 Vbeta and 13 Jbeta. Using its own MiXCR run on the immunoSEQ multiplex PCR reads, TCRdb lists one record per CDR3 protein. Of fewer than 150,000 distinct CDR3 sequences listed, roughly 94% are singletons. About this clonotype: Antigen: not known.

The ends lost 2 bases at V and 0 bases at J; junction bases unmatched: 5. The CDR3 is made up of 16 amino acids. Looked up from germline, CDR1 is SEHNR and CDR2 is FQNEAQ (reference sequence). TCR beta sequencing was performed on blood CD8+ and CD4+ T cells. Negative isolation yielded CD8+ and CD4+ T cells; FACS enriched TEMRA cells. Sequenced material: CD8+ T cells from PBMCs. V gene TRBV7-9 combines with J gene TRBJ2-3, with 7 positions matching TRBD2. The sequence derives from a human donor in good health. The CDR3 is CASSLLAEASTDTQYF. DNA of the CDR3: TGTGCCAGCAGCTTACTAGCGGAAGCGAGCACAGATACGCAGTATTTT. Combining the CDR3 with reference TRBV7-9 and TRBJ2-3 gives the whole variable domain DTGVSQNPRHKITKRGQNVTFRCDPISEHNRLYWYRQTLGQGPEFLTYFQNEAQLEKSRLLSDRFSAERPKGSFSTLEIQRTEQGDSAMYLCASSLLAEASTDTQYFGPGTRLTVL.